The TCR beta chain under discussion was sequenced for a study of shared clonotypes between healthy human individuals. General study points: Only blood samples were collected, and tissue repertoires likely differ.

Genomic DNA of every subset was divided equally among multiple immunoSEQ plates. Sorted-subset replicate PCR reactions were performed with around 200 ng DNA, corresponding to 30,000 to 35,000 T cell genomes. The data were produced by immunoSEQ multiplex PCR, yet TCRdb's version contains in-frame clones alone and is incomplete. The sample has about 590,000 clones, nearly 97% seen once. A remark on this clone: The antigen is not known.

From germline, CDR1 is MDHEN and CDR2 SYDVKM. This CDR3 comprises 18 residues. J lost 4 bases, V lost 5 bases, and 12 bases had no gene match. In the naive CD8 group, cells lacked CD45RO and were positively selected for CCR7, so terminally differentiated effector memory CD45RA+ cells were left out. The clonotype comes from a woman aged 30 to 39 in good health. The chain combines TRBV28 with TRBJ2-1, with TRBD2 identical over 12 bases. Material: naive CD8+ T cells sorted from blood. The CDR3 loop is CASSGVPLGLAGYNEQFF. CDR3 in DNA: TGTGCCAGCAGTGGGGTCCCGCTGGGACTAGCGGGTTACAATGAGCAGTTCTTC.